This TCR beta chain was recorded in a study of monozygotic twins with inflammatory bowel disease (dated by TCRdb to about 2019). Study-level background: The complete study included about 30 monozygotic twin pairs: 19 IBD-discordant Danish pairs and nine German pairs, of which four were IBD-concordant and five were IBD-discordant. Each individual had, on average, about 151 000 unique TCRalpha sequences and 181 000 unique TCRbeta sequences available for analysis. Disease-associated traits were sought mainly through comparisons between IBD patients and their genetically identical healthy co-twins within discordant pairs. What the authors observed across the whole study: Measured by the inverse Simpson index, TCRbeta repertoire diversity was lower in IBD patients than in their healthy co-twins. IBD patients shared fewer clonotypes with other individuals than healthy twins did, most markedly in patients showing signs of disease activity. The results gave no support for a single strong signal or clonotype linked to IBD. Because patients were on differing immunosuppressive treatments, the repertoires may have picked up extra background noise and inter-individual variability. Concordant and discordant twins showed no difference in repertoire similarity, possibly because of limited statistical power. Different T cell subtypes could not be distinguished in the analysis.

The CDR3, from cysteine to phenylalanine, totals 15 residues. No DNA sequence was recorded. The germline V gene (reference sequence) provides CDR1 SEHNR and CDR2 FQNEAQ. An approximately 2.5 ml peripheral blood sample was drawn into PAXgene tubes per donor and stored at -80°C. Without any T cell sorting, total RNA was extracted from whole blood using the PAXgene blood miRNA kit on an automated QIAcube. Peripheral blood from monozygotic twin pairs who were concordant or discordant for inflammatory bowel disease underwent deep TCRalpha and TCRbeta repertoire profiling using unique molecular barcoding. Smoking habits were recorded for all twin pairs, and each individual was classified as a current, former or never smoker. Library construction relied on 5' RACE. The input for every TCR library was around 4,000 ng of total RNA. For each sample, cDNA synthesis with SMARTScribe reverse transcriptase was split into eight separate reactions. During cDNA synthesis, template switching was used to introduce unique molecular identifiers that contained a 6-nucleotide sample barcode. Amplification of TCRalpha and TCRbeta cDNA involved two nested PCRs of approximately 16 and 10 cycles, and each PCR was followed by bead purification. Before amplification, the cDNA was treated with uracil DNA-glycosylase and purified using the QIAquick PCR purification kit. The second PCR added Illumina TruSeq-compatible adapters along with sample-specific barcodes. Library quality and concentration were assessed using TapeStation and Qubit, and about 5 ng of each library was pooled. Pooled libraries were sequenced on an Illumina HiSeq2500 single-index Rapid Run with 2 x 100 bp reads and custom sequencing primers. Per the authors' processing: MiGEC version 1.2.6 was used for UMI-based consensus assembly, which corrected PCR and sequencing errors. MiXCR version 2.1.1 handled V(D)J alignment, clonotype assembly and CDR3 extraction. To normalise gene usage, clonotype sharing and MAIT/NKT TCR abundance, the analysis used the top 1000, 10 000 and 20 000 clonotypes per sample. After downsampling to 27 000 UMIs, diversity was calculated as the inverse Simpson index using the vegan R package. Paired Mann-Whitney U tests on discordant twin pairs were used, with Benjamini-Hochberg multiple-testing correction. Reads reprocessed by TCRdb are summarized as one entry per CDR3 protein sequence, and DNA is absent. These V and J calls rely on TCRdb rather than the paper's analysis. This sample's table lists some 400,000 distinct CDR3 sequences. Clones ranked in the top ten supply about 2.4% of the sample.

As to this clonotype: Its antigen is still unknown.

Sequencing was done on a sample of blood. The chain is assembled from TRBV7-9 and TRBJ2-3; checking the TCRdb D call of TRBD1 is not possible without DNA. This TCR was recovered from a human donor with ulcerative colitis or Crohn's disease, or a healthy co-twin of an affected twin (not recorded which). The CDR3: CASTSPLAGRDTQYF. This CDR3, with the reference TRBV7-9 and TRBJ2-3 proteins standing in past its ends, gives the full variable domain DTGVSQNPRHKITKRGQNVTFRCDPISEHNRLYWYRQTLGQGPEFLTYFQNEAQLEKSRLLSDRFSAERPKGSFSTLEIQRTEQGDSAMYLCASTSPLAGRDTQYFGPGTRLTVL.